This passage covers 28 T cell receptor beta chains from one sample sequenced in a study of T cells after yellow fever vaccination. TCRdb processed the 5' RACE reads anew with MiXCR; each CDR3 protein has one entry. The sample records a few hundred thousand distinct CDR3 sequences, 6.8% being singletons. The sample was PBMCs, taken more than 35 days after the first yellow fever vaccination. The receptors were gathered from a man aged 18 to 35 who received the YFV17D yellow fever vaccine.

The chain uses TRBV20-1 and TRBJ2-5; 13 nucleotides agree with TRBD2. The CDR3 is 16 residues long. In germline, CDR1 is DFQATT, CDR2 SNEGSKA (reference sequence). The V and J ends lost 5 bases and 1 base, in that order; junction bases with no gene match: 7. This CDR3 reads CSADPGLAGIQETQYF. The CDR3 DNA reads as TGCAGTGCTGATCCGGGACTAGCGGGGATCCAAGAGACCCAGTACTTC.

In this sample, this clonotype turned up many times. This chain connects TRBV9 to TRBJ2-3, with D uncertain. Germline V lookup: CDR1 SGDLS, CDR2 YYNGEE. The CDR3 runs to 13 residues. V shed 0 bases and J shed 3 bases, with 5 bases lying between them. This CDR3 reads CASSVEGTDTQYF. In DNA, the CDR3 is TGTGCCAGCAGCGTAGAAGGGACAGATACGCAGTATTTT.

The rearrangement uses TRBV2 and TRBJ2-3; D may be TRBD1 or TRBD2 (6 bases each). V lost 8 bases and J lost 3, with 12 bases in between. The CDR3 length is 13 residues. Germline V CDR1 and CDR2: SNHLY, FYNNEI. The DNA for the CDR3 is TGTGCCAGCCGGGGGCCGGGGACAGATACGCAGTATTTT. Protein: CASRGPGTDTQYF.

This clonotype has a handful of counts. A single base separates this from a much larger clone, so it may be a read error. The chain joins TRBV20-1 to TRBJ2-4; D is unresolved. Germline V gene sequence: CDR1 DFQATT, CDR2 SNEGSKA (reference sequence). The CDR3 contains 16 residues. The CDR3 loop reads CCARDPMSLAKNIQYF. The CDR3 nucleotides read TGCTGTGCTAGAGATCCCATGTCGCTAGCCAAAAACATTCAGTACTTC.

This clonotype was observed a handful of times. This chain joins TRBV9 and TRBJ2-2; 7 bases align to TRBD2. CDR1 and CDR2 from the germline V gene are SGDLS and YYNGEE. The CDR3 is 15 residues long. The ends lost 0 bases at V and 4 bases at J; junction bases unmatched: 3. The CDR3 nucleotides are TGTGCCAGCAGCGTAGCGGGGGGATCCACCGGGGAGCTGTTTTTT. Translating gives CASSVAGGSTGELFF.

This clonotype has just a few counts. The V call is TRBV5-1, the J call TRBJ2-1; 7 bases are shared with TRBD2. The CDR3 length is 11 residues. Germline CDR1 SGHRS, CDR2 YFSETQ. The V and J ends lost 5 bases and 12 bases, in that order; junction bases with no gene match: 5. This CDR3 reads CASSLAGVQFF. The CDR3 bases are TGCGCCAGCAGTCTCGCGGGGGTGCAGTTCTTC.

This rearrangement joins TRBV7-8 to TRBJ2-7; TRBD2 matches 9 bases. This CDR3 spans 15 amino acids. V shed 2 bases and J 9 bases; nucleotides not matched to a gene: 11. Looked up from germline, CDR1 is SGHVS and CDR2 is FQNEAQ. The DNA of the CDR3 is TGTGCCAGCAGCTTATCGCTAGCGGGGCCAGGAGGGCAGTACGTC. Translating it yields CASSLSLAGPGGQYV.

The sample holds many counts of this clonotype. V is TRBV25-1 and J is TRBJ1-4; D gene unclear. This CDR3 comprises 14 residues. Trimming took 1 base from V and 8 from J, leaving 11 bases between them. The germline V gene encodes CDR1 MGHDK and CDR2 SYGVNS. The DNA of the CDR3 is TGTGCCAGCAGTGAATCAAAGGGAGGGGAAAAACTGTTTTTT. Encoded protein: CASSESKGGEKLFF.

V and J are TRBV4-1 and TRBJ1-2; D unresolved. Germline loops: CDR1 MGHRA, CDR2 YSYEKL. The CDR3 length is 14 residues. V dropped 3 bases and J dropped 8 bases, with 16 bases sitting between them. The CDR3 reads CASSQPRSSWGYTF. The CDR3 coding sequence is TGCGCCAGCAGCCAGCCCAGAAGTTCATGGGGCTACACCTTC.

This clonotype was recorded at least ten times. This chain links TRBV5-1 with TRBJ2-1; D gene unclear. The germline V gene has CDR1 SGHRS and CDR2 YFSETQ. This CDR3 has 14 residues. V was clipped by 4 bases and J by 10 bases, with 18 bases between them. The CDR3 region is CASSPGQPLKEQFF. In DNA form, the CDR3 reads TGCGCCAGCAGCCCGGGTCAACCGCTAAAGGAGCAGTTCTTC.

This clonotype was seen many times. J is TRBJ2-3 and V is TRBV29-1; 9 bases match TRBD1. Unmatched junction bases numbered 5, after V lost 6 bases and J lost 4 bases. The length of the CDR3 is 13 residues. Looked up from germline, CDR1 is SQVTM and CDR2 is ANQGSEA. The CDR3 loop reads CSVYRGLPDTQYF. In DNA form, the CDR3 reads TGCAGCGTCTACAGGGGGCTGCCAGATACGCAGTATTTT.

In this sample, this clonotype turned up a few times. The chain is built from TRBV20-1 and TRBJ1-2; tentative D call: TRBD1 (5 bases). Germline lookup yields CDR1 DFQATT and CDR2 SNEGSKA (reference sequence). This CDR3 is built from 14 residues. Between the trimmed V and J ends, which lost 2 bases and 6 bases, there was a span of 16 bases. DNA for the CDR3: TGCAGTGCTAGAACATCGGGGGGGTGGAATGGCTACACCTTC. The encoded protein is CSARTSGGWNGYTF.

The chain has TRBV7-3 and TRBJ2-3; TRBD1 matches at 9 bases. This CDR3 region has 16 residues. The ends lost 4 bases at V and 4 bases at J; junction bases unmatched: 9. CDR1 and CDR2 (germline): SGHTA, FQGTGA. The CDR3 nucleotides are TGTGCCAGCAGCTCGCCGGGACAGGGTTCGTCAGATACGCAGTATTTT. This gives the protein CASSSPGQGSSDTQYF. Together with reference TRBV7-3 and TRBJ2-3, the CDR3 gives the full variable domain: GAGVSQTPSNKVTEKGKYVELRCDPISGHTALYWYRQSLGQGPEFLIYFQGTGAADDSGLPNDRFFAVRPEGSVSTLKIQRTERGDSAVYLCASSSPGQGSSDTQYFGPGTRLTVL.

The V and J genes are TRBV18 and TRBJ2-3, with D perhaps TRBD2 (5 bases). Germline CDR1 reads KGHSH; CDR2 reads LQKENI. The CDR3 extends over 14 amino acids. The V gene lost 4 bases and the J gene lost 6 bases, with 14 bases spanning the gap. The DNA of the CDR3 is TGTGCCAGCTCACTTGTAGAGGGTGCGGATACGCAGTATTTT. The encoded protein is CASSLVEGADTQYF. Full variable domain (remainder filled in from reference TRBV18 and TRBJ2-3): NAGVMQNPRHLVRRRGQEARLRCSPMKGHSHVYWYRQLPEEGLKFMVYLQKENIIDESGMPKERFSAEFPKEGPSILRIQQVVRGDSAAYFCASSLVEGADTQYFGPGTRLTVL.

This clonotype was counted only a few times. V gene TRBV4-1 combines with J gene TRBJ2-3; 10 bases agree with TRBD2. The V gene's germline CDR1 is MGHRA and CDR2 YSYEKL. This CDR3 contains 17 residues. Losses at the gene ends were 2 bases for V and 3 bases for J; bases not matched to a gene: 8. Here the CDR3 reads CASSQTLSGGATDTQYF. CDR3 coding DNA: TGCGCCAGCAGCCAAACCCTAAGCGGGGGGGCTACAGATACGCAGTATTTT.

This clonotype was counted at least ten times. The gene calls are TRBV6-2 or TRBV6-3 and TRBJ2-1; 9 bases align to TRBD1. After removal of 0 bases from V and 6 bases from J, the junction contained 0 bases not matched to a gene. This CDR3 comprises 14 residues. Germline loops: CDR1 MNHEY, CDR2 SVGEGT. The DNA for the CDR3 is TGTGCCAGCAGTTACTCGACAGGGGGCAATGAGCAGTTCTTC. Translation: CASSYSTGGNEQFF.

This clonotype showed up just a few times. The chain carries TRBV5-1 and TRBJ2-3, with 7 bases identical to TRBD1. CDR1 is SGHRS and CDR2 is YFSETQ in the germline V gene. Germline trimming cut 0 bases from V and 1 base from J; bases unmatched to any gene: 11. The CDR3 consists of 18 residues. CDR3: CASSLGRISGTGTDTQYF. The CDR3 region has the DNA TGCGCCAGCAGCTTGGGTCGAATTTCCGGGACAGGCACAGATACGCAGTATTTT.

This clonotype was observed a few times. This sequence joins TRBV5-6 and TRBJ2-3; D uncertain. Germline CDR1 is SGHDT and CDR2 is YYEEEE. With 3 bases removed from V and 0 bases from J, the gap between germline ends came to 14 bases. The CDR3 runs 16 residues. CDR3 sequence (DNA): TGTGCCAGCAGCTCCCTTTTAAGCCCTAGCACAGATACGCAGTATTTT. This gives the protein CASSSLLSPSTDTQYF.

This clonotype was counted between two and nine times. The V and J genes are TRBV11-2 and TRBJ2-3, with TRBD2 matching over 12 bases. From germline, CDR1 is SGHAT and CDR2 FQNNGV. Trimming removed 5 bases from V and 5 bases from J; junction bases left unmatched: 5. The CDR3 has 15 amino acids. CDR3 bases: TGTGCCAGCAGCATTCTAGCGGGGGGGCGAGATACGCAGTATTTT. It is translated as CASSILAGGRDTQYF.

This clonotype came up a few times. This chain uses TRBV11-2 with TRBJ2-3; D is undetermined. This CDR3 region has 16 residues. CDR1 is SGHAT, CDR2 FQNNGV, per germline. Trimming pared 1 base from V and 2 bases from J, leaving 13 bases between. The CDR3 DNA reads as TGTGCCAGCAGCTTAGGCCAAACTAAGCCCACAGATACGCAGTATTTT. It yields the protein CASSLGQTKPTDTQYF.

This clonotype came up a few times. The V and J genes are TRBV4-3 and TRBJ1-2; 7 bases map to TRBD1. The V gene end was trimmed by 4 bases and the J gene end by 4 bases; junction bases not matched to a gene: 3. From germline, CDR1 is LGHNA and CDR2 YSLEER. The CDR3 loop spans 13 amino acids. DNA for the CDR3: TGCGCCAGCAGCCTGGGACAGCGCTATGGCTACACCTTC. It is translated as CASSLGQRYGYTF.

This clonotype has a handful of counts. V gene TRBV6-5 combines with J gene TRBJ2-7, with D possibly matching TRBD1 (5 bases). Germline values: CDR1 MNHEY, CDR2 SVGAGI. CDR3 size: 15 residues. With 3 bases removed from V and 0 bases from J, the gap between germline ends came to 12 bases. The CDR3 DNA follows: TGTGCCAGCAGTTATGGCAGGGCTAGCTCCTACGAGCAGTACTTC. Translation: CASSYGRASSYEQYF.

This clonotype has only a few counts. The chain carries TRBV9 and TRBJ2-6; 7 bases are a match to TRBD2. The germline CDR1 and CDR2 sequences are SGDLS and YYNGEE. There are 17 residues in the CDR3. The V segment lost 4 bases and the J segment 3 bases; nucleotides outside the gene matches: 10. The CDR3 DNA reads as TGTGCCAGCAGCCCCCACGGGGAGGGAAGTGGGGCCAACGTCCTGACTTTC. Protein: CASSPHGEGSGANVLTF. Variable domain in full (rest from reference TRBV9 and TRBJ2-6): DSGVTQTPKHLITATGQRVTLRCSPRSGDLSVYWYQQSLDQGLQFLIQYYNGEERAKGNILERFSAQQFPDLHSELNLSSLELGDSALYFCASSPHGEGSGANVLTFGAGSRLTVL.

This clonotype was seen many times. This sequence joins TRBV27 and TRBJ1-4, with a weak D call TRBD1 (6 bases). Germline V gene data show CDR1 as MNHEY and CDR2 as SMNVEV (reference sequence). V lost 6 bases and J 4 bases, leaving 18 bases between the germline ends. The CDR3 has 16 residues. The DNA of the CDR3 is TGTGCCAGCAGCCCCAGGGTTGGGGGGCTTAATGAAAAACTGTTTTTT. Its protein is CASSPRVGGLNEKLFF.

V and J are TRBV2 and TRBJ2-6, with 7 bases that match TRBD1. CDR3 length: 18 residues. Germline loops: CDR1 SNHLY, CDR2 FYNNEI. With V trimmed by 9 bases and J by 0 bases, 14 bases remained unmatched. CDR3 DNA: TGTGCCAGACAGACGGGACCCAGGGGGACCTCTGGGGCCAACGTCCTGACTTTC. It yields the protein CARQTGPRGTSGANVLTF.

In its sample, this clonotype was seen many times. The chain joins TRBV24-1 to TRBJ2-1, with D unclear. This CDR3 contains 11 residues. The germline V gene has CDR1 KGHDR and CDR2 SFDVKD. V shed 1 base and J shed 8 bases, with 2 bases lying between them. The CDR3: CATSDFHEQFF. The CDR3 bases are TGTGCCACCAGTGATTTCCATGAGCAGTTCTTC.

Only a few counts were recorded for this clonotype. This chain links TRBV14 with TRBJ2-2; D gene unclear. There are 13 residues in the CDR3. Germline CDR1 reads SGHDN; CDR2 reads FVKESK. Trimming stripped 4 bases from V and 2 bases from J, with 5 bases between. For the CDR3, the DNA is TGTGCCAGCAGCCGCGCCAACACCGGGGAGCTGTTTTTT. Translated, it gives CASSRANTGELFF.

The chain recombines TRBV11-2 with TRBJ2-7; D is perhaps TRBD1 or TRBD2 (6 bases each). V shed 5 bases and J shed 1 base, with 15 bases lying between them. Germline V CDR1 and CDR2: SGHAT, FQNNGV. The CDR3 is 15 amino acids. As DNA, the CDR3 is TGTGCCAGCAGCGAACCATGGAGGGGGTCCTACGAGCAGTACTTC. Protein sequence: CASSEPWRGSYEQYF.